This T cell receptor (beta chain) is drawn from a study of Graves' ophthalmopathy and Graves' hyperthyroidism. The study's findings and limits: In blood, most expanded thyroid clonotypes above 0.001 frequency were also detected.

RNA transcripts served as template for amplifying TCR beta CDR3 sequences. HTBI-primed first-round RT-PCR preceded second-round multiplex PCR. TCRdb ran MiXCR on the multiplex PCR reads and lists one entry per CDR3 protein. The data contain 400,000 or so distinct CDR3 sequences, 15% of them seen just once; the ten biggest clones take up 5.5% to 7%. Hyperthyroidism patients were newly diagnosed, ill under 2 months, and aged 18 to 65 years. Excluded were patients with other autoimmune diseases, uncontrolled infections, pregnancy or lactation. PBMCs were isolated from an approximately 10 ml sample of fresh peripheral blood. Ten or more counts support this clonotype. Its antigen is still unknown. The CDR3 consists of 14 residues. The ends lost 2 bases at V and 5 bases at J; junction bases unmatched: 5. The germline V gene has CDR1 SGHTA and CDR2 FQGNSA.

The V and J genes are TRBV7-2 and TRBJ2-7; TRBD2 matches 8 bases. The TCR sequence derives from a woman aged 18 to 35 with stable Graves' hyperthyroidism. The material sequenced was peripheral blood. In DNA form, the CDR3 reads TGTGCCAGCAGCTTAACGGGGGGGCGGGACGAGCAGTACTTC. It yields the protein CASSLTGGRDEQYF.